The T cell receptor beta chain under discussion was sequenced for a study of cytomegalovirus exposure and HLA in healthy donors. Study-wide points: The study labeled 180 or so TCR beta chains cytomegalovirus-associated.

The J segment lost 6 bases and the V segment lost 4 bases, leaving 5 bases of the junction unmatched. The CDR3 sequence is 14 residues long. Germline CDR1 and CDR2: MGHDK and SYGVNS. Comments on this clone: The antigen remains unidentified.

TCRdb's copy holds only in-frame clones and misses some; the assay was immunoSEQ multiplex PCR. This sample carries about 130,000 clones, 85% to 90% of them seen once, and the ten largest clones take less than 8%. The clonotype comes from a woman between 25 and 40 years old in good health and CMV-seropositive. Sequencing was performed on PBMCs. This rearrangement joins TRBV25-1 to TRBJ1-2; 10 nucleotides agree with TRBD1. The CDR3, as DNA: TGTGCCAGCAGTGTTACCGGGACAGGGGATGGCTACACCTTC. Its translation is CASSVTGTGDGYTF.